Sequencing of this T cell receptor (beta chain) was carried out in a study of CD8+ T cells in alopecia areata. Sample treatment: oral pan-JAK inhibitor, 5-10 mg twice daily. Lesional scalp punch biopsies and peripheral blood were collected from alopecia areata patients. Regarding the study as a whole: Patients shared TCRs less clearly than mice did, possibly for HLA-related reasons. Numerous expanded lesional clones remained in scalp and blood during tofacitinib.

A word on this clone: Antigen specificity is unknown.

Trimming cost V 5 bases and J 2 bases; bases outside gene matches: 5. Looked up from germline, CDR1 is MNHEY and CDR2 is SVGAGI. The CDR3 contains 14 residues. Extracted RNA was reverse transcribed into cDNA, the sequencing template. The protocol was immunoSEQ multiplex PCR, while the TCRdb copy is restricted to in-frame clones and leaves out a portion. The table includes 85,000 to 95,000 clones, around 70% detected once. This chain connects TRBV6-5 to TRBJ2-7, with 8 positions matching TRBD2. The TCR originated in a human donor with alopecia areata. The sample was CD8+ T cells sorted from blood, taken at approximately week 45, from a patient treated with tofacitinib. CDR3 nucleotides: TGTGCCAGCAGTCCCCGGGGGGGCGCCTACGAGCAGTACTTC. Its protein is CASSPRGGAYEQYF.